This passage covers 18 T cell receptor beta chains from one sample sequenced in a study of blood T cells in healthy people across ages. The authors ran a second PCR of about 6 to 11 cycles using a sample-barcoded 5' primer and a J-beta primer mix. Each CDR3 protein gets one entry after TCRdb re-called the 5' RACE reads with MiXCR. The sample holds fewer than 2 million distinct CDR3 sequences, roughly two fifths seen once. The specimen was blood. All receptors derive from a human donor in good health.

A remark on this clonotype: One end of the junction is discordant with germline, which a read error may explain. CDR3 coding DNA: TGTGCCAGCAGTTGGACAGGGTCCTATGGCTGCACCTTC. It specifies CASSWTGSYGCTF. The chain combines TRBV6-2 or TRBV6-3 with TRBJ1-2; 8 bases line up with TRBD1. Germline lookup yields CDR1 MNHEY and CDR2 SVGEGT. This CDR3 contains 13 residues.

Note on this clonotype: One end of the junction varies from germline; a read error may be responsible. The chain uses TRBV20-1 and TRBJ2-3; 9 nucleotides align to TRBD1. The CDR3 has 14 residues. Germline V gene sequence: CDR1 DFQATT, CDR2 SNEGSKA (reference sequence). Here the CDR3 DNA reads TGCAGTGCTACCACGGGACAGGGAACAGATACGCAGGATTTT. This gives the protein CSATTGQGTDTQDF.

This clonotype was seen a few times. This sequence joins TRBV20-1 and TRBJ1-5, with 7 bases aligning to TRBD1. In germline, CDR1 is DFQATT, CDR2 SNEGSKA (reference sequence). The CDR3 has 14 residues. The V gene end was trimmed by 1 base and the J gene end by 4 bases; junction bases not matched to a gene: 4. The CDR3 region is CSARGGQWNQPQHF. As DNA, the CDR3 is TGCAGTGCTAGAGGGGGACAGTGGAATCAGCCCCAGCATTTT.

Note on this clonotype: An end of the junction differs from the germline gene, which may be a read error. This chain uses TRBV7-2 with TRBJ2-1, with D perhaps TRBD2 (5 bases). CDR1 SGHTA and CDR2 FQGNSA come from the germline V gene. This CDR3 region has 15 residues. CDR3 sequence: CASSIVGSSYNEQFF. The CDR3 DNA reads as TGTGCCAGCAGCATAGTGGGGAGCTCCTATAATGAGCAGTTCTTC.

The rearrangement uses TRBV11-1 and TRBJ1-2; D is perhaps TRBD1 (6 bases). CDR3 length equals 21 residues. The V end was cut by 3 bases, the J end by 1 base, with 30 bases between. The germline CDR1 and CDR2 sequences are SGHAT and FQDESV (reference sequence). CDR3 in DNA: TGTGCCAGCAGCTTCACTAACCCCGGACAGCTTAGCCCCCACCTTAACTATGGCTACACCTTC. Translated, it gives CASSFTNPGQLSPHLNYGYTF.

This chain uses TRBV6-2 or TRBV6-3 with TRBJ1-5; TRBD1 aligns across 9 bases. Germline-derived CDR1 and CDR2 are MNHEY and SVGEGT. CDR3 length: 15 residues. The V and J ends lost 6 bases and 2 bases, in that order; junction bases with no gene match: 5. CDR3 DNA: TGTGCCAGCAGGAGGACAGGGGCGGGCAATCAGCCCCAGCATTTT. As protein: CASRRTGAGNQPQHF.

The gene calls are TRBV6-2 or TRBV6-3 and TRBJ2-1; the D gene is possibly TRBD2 (6 bases). V was shortened by 2 bases and J by 8 bases, with 16 bases between the two germline ends. The V gene's germline CDR1 is MNHEY and CDR2 SVGEGT. This CDR3 has 15 residues. The CDR3: CASSYRGTLQYEQFF. CDR3 sequence (DNA): TGTGCCAGCAGTTACCGGGGGACCCTACAGTATGAGCAGTTCTTC.

For this clonotype: This sequence may be a read error, since a much larger clone differs from it by one base. The J gene is TRBJ1-2, the V gene TRBV28; D not certain. This CDR3 has 14 residues. With 6 bases removed from V and 4 bases from J, the gap between germline ends came to 15 bases. Germline CDR1 reads MDHEN; CDR2 reads SYDVKM. CDR3 sequence: CASSPSSVIYGYTF. CDR3 bases: TGTGCCAGCAGCCCCAGTTCCGTAATCTATGGCTACACCTTC.

This clonotype came up a few times. The genes are TRBV25-1 and TRBJ2-7; no definite D call. Germline V gene lookup returns CDR1 MGHDK and CDR2 SYGVNS. Trimming removed 1 base at V and 3 bases at J, with 10 bases between. CDR3 size: 14 residues. The DNA of the CDR3 is TGTGCCAGCAGTGAATTTGGCGATAGCTACGAGCAGTACTTC. Translating it yields CASSEFGDSYEQYF.

This clonotype was seen a few times. CDR3 amino acids: CASSLREGADRETQYF. The CDR3 region has the DNA TGTGCCAGCAGCCTTCGGGAGGGTGCCGATAGAGAGACCCAGTACTTC. This chain uses TRBV3-1 with TRBJ2-5, with 8 bases aligning to TRBD2. Trimming removed 4 bases from V and 4 bases from J; junction bases left unmatched: 11. CDR1 and CDR2 (germline): LGHDT, YNNKEL (reference sequence). The CDR3 runs 16 residues.

Concerning this clonotype: Because the CDR3 is missing its conserved closing phenylalanine or tryptophan, this is likely a read error. The chain recombines TRBV20-1 with TRBJ1-2, with 7 nucleotides matching TRBD1. The V and J ends lost 4 bases and 4 bases, in that order; junction bases with no gene match: 3. The CDR3 extends over 12 amino acids. Germline lookup yields CDR1 DFQATT and CDR2 SNEGSKA (reference sequence). CDR3 in DNA: TGCAGTGCTACCCGGACAGGCTATGGCTACACCTGC. Protein product: CSATRTGYGYTC.

The chain employs TRBV29-1 and TRBJ1-2; TRBD1 agrees at 7 bases. The CDR3 covers 13 residues. CDR1 and CDR2 from the germline V gene are SQVTM and ANQGSEA. V shed 4 bases and J 5 bases; nucleotides not matched to a gene: 7. The CDR3 DNA follows: TGCAGCGTTGGTCGGCAGGGACAGTATGGCTACACCTTC. Translated, it gives CSVGRQGQYGYTF.

This clonotype occurred a few times. V gene TRBV21-1 combines with J gene TRBJ2-5; the table names TRBD2, a call not compared with the DNA. TRBV21-1 is noted as a pseudogene. This CDR3 comprises 16 residues. The CDR3 here is CASSTPSGEPQETQYF. The CDR3 DNA follows: TGTGCCAGCAGCACCCCTAGCGGGGAGCCTCAAGAGACCCAGTACTTC.

The V and J genes are TRBV5-1 and TRBJ1-1, with 8 bases that match TRBD1. CDR1 and CDR2 from the germline V gene are SGHRS and YFSETQ. The CDR3 is made up of 15 amino acids. The junction had 6 bases not matched to a gene; V was cut back by 1 base and J by 4 bases. DNA for the CDR3: TGCGCCAGCAGCTTGCAGGGGGCGGGTGGCACTGAAGCTTTCTTT. Translated, it gives CASSLQGAGGTEAFF.

Turning to this clonotype: At one end, the junction sequence differs from germline, possibly due to a read error. V usage is TRBV7-2 and J usage is TRBJ2-6; weak D call: TRBD2 (5 bases). Germline lookup yields CDR1 SGHTA and CDR2 FQGNSA. The CDR3 totals 14 residues. This CDR3 reads CASSLWTGTNVLTF. DNA for the CDR3: TGTGCCAGCAGCTTATGGACTGGGACCAACGTCCTGACTTTC. Supplemented by reference TRBV7-2 and TRBJ2-6, the full variable domain reads GAGVSQSPSNKVTEKGKDVELRCDPISGHTALYWYRQSLGQGLEFLIYFQGNSAPDKSGLPSDRFSAERTGGSVSTLTIQRTQQEDSAVYLCASSLWTGTNVLTFGAGSRLTVL.

The V and J genes are TRBV7-2 and TRBJ1-5; D is unclear. The CDR3 runs 15 residues. V lost 1 base, J lost 1 base, and 8 bases lay in between. The germline gives CDR1 SGHTA, CDR2 FQGNSA. DNA of the CDR3: TGTGCCAGCAGCTTAGAACCGGGGAGCAATCAGCCCCAGCATTTT. It codes for CASSLEPGSNQPQHF.

As to this clonotype: The junction does not match germline at one end; this may be a read error. The chain joins TRBV7-2 to TRBJ1-1; no clear D gene. CDR1 is SGHTA and CDR2 is FQGNSA in the germline V gene. This CDR3 has 13 amino acids. CDR3 amino acids: CASSWGLKTETFF. The CDR3 DNA sequence: TGTGCCAGCAGCTGGGGTCTCAAGACTGAAACTTTCTTT. Combining the CDR3 with reference TRBV7-2 and TRBJ1-1 gives the whole variable domain GAGVSQSPSNKVTEKGKDVELRCDPISGHTALYWYRQSLGQGLEFLIYFQGNSAPDKSGLPSDRFSAERTGGSVSTLTIQRTQQEDSAVYLCASSWGLKTETFFGQGTRLTVV.

The V gene is TRBV9, the J gene TRBJ1-2; 10 bases line up with TRBD1. The germline V gene has CDR1 SGDLS and CDR2 YYNGEE. V dropped 2 bases and J dropped 2; count of bases not matched to a gene: 6. This CDR3 has 16 residues. The CDR3 DNA follows: TGTGCCAGCAGCGTTGATGTGGGACAGGGGAACTATGGCTACACCTTC. Translating it yields CASSVDVGQGNYGYTF.